A selection of T cell receptor beta chains follows, all from one sample in a study of regulatory T cells in long-lasting Graves disease. From the multiplex PCR reads, TCRdb called clonotypes with MiXCR, one entry per CDR3 protein. The data contain hundreds of thousands of distinct CDR3 sequences, about 20% of them singletons. The sample in question was peripheral blood mononuclear cells (PBMCs), obtained when the disease was refractory, from a patient treated with antithyroid drugs. These receptors all stem from a female donor with Graves disease. The CDR3 runs from the conserved cysteine through the conserved F or W. A D gene is named only where the DNA matches it firmly. The size of a clone is reported for some rows only, either as once, few or many, or as a class for expanded clones.

J,V,D,size,CDR3,DNA
TRBJ1-5,TRBV28,NA,many,CASSRRGAGQPQHF,TGTGCCAGCAGCCGGCGGGGGGCGGGGCAGCCCCAGCATTTT
TRBJ1-1,TRBV7-2,NA,many,CASSTDPGAFEAFF,TGTGCCAGCAGCACAGATCCGGGGGCTTTTGAGGCTTTCTTT
TRBJ1-1,TRBV10-3,NA,NA,CAISTPRQEWMETEAFF,TGTGCCATCAGCACCCCGCGGCAGGAGTGGATGGAGACTGAAGCTTTCTTT
TRBJ1-5,TRBV12-3/TRBV12-4,NA,many,CASTNSGWNQPQHF,TGTGCCAGCACAAATTCTGGGTGGAATCAGCCCCAGCATTTT
TRBJ2-1,TRBV27,TRBD2,NA,CATHFAGGPFEQFF,TGTGCCACCCACTTCGCGGGGGGGCCCTTTGAGCAGTTCTTC
TRBJ1-1,TRBV28,TRBD1,many,CASLRSLGTGSAYTEAFF,TGTGCCAGCCTGAGATCCCTCGGGACAGGGAGTGCGTACACTGAAGCTTTCTTT
TRBJ1-5,TRBV20-1,TRBD1,many,CSANPTGVGQPQHF,TGCAGTGCTAACCCGACAGGGGTAGGGCAGCCCCAGCATTTT
TRBJ2-7,TRBV6-1,NA,many,CASTRPSYEQYF,TGTGCCAGCACCAGACCGTCCTACGAGCAGTACTTC
TRBJ1-2,TRBV5-4,NA,NA,CASSTEGYYGYTF,TGTGCCAGCAGCACGGAAGGGTACTATGGCTACACCTTC
TRBJ2-5,TRBV29-1,TRBD1,many,CSVEGRTGKETQYF,TGCAGCGTTGAAGGCCGGACAGGGAAAGAGACCCAGTACTTC
TRBJ1-1,TRBV6-1,NA,many,CASRGRTDTEAFF,TGTGCCAGCAGGGGACGGACGGACACTGAAGCTTTCTTT
TRBJ1-1,TRBV3-1,NA,many,CASSLQSREAFF,TGTGCCAGCAGCCTACAATCCCGGGAAGCTTTCTTT
TRBJ2-7,TRBV6-1,TRBD2,NA,CASSPGLAGKYF,TGTGCCAGCAGTCCGGGACTAGCGGGAAAGTACTTC
TRBJ1-1,TRBV28,NA,many,CASNGRYYTEAFF,TGTGCCAGCAACGGGCGGTACTACACTGAAGCTTTCTTT
TRBJ2-2,TRBV5-1,NA,NA,CASSSTGQDTGELFF,TGCGCCAGCAGCTCAACAGGGCAAGACACCGGGGAGCTGTTTTTT
TRBJ2-7,TRBV7-9,NA,NA,CASSLAPTQGSYEQYF,TGTGCCAGCAGCTTAGCCCCGACTCAGGGATCCTACGAGCAGTACTTC
TRBJ1-4,TRBV28,TRBD1,many,CASSFGTGDEKLFF,TGTGCCAGCAGTTTCGGGACAGGGGATGAAAAACTGTTTTTT
TRBJ1-6,TRBV30,TRBD1,few,CAWRQGQAESPLHF,TGTGCCTGGAGACAAGGACAGGCTGAATCACCCCTCCACTTT
TRBJ2-5,TRBV28,NA,many,CASSFRGITQETQYF,TGTGCCAGCAGTTTTAGGGGGATAACCCAAGAGACCCAGTACTTC
TRBJ1-4,TRBV7-2,NA,many,CASSFSEKLFF,TGTGCCAGCAGCTTTTCAGAAAAACTGTTTTTT